This TCR beta chain was recovered during a study of shared clonotypes between healthy human individuals. Study-level findings and limits: The generation probabilities recorded for non-shared clonotypes fell below those of clonotypes shared by all four donors. Across subsets, estimated richness was generally greater for naive than for memory populations. Sampling was confined to blood; repertoires within tissues likely differ.

TCRdb keeps only in-frame clones here, not all; method: immunoSEQ multiplex PCR. The sample lists hundreds of thousands of clones; more than 95% were seen once. A note on this clone: Its antigen remains unidentified. Different DNA sequences within this sample yield the same CDR3.

Trimming shortened V by 0 bases and J by 4 bases, and 6 bases separated the two germline ends. The germline V gene has CDR1 KGHSH and CDR2 LQKENI. The CDR3 is made up of 14 amino acids. The receptor was derived from a woman aged 25 to 39 in good health. Sequencing used naive CD4+ T cells sorted from blood. The subset was: CD45RA+ positively selected. The V gene is TRBV18, the J gene TRBJ2-2, with D hard to call. The CDR3, as DNA: TGTGCCAGCTCACCACCGGGCGGCACCGGGGAGCTGTTTTTT. The encoded protein is CASSPPGGTGELFF. Full variable domain (rest looked up from reference TRBV18 and TRBJ2-2): NAGVMQNPRHLVRRRGQEARLRCSPMKGHSHVYWYRQLPEEGLKFMVYLQKENIIDESGMPKERFSAEFPKEGPSILRIQQVVRGDSAAYFCASSPPGGTGELFFGEGSRLTVL.